A single sample gave rise to the 2 T cell receptor beta chains below, sequenced in a study of shared clonotypes between healthy human individuals (dated by TCRdb to 2018 to 2021). The library was built by means of the immunoSEQ multiplex PCR assay. The table was pulled from immuneACCESS by TCRdb, which kept in-frame rearrangements only. Such tables lose some clones; where checked, under half of the loss comes from unresolved V genes, and the rest has no known cause. The sample data list 950,000 to 1,100,000 clones, and 70% to 80% of these were observed just once. The top ten clonotypes cover roughly 1.5% of the sample. Sequenced sample: memory CD4+ T cells sorted from blood. The meaning of the sample's cell subset or site label: CD45RA-negative fraction. All receptors derive from a man aged 18 to 30 in good health.

This sequence joins TRBV7-8 and TRBJ1-4, with D perhaps TRBD1 (5 bases). CDR3 length: 17 residues. Trimming took off 5 bases at V and 8 bases at J, with 24 bases between the two ends. Germline V gene data show CDR1 as SGHVS and CDR2 as FQNEAQ. The DNA for the CDR3 is TGTGCCAGCAGCCGATCCTCGGTATCAGGGTTAGGCGAAAAACTGTTTTTT. Residues: CASSRSSVSGLGEKLFF.

The CDR3 DNA sequence: TGCGCCAGCAGCCCCCAAGCCCGGGGCGCCGAGACCCAGTACTTC. Protein sequence: CASSPQARGAETQYF. The rearrangement joins TRBV5-1 to TRBJ2-5; D tentatively fits TRBD1 or TRBD2 (5 bases each). V lost 4 bases and J lost 5, with 18 bases in between. The CDR3 runs to 15 residues. Germline V lookup: CDR1 SGHRS, CDR2 YFSETQ.